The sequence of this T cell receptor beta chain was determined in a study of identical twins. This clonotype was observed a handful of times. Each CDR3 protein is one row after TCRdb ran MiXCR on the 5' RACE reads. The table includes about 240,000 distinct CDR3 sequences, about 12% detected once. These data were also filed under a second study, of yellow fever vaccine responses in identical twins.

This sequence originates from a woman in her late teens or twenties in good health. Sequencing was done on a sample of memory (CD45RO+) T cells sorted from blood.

The CDR3 region has the DNA TGTGCCAGCAGCCCCACAGGGGGCGCGGCCGGGGAGCTGTTTTTT. Translation: CASSPTGGAAGELFF. The V and J genes are TRBV7-9 and TRBJ2-2; 9 bases fit TRBD1. Trimming cost V 5 bases and J 6 bases; bases outside gene matches: 7. Germline CDR1 and CDR2: SEHNR and FQNEAQ (reference sequence). The CDR3 is 15 residues long.